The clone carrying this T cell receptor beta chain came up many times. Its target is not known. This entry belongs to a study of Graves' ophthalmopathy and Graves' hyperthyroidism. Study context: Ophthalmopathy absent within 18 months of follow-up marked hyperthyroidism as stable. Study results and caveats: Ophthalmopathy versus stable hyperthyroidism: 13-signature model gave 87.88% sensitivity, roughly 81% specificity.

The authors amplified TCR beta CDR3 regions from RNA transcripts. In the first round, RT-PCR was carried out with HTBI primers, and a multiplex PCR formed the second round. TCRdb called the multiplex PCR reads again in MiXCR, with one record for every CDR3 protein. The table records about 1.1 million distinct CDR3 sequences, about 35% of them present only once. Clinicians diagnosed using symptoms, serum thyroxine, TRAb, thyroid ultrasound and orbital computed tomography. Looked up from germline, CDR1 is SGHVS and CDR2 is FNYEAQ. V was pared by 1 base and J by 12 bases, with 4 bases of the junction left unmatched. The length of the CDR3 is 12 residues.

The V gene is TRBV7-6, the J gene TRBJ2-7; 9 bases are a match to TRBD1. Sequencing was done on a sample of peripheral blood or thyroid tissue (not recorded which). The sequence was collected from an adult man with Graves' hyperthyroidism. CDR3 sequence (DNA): TGTGCCAGCAGCTTAGGACAGGGGGGCTGGTACTTC. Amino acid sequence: CASSLGQGGWYF.